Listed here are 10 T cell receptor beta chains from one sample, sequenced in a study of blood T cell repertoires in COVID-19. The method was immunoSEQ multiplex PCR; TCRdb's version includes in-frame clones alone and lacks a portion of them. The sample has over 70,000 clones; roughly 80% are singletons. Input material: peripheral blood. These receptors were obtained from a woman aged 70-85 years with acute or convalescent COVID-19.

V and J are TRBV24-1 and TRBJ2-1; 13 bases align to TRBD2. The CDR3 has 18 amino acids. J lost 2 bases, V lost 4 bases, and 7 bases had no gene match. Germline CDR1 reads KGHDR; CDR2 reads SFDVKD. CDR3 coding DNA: TGTGCCACCAGTGACCCAGGGACTAGCGGGACAACCTACAATGAGCAGTTCTTC. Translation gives CATSDPGTSGTTYNEQFF.

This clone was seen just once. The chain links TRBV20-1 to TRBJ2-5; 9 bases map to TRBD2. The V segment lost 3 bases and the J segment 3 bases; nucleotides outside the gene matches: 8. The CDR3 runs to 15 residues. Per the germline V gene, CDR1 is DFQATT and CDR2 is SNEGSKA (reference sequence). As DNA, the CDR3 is TGCAGTGCTAGTATAGAGCGGGGGGTAAAAGAGACCCAGTACTTC. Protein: CSASIERGVKETQYF.

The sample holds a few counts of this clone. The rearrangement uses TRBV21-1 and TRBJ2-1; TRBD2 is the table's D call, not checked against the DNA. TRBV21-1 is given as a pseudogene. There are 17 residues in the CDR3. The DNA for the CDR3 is TGTGCCAGCAGCAAAGAGGGCACTAGCGGTTCCTACAATGAGCAGTTCTTC. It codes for CASSKEGTSGSYNEQFF.

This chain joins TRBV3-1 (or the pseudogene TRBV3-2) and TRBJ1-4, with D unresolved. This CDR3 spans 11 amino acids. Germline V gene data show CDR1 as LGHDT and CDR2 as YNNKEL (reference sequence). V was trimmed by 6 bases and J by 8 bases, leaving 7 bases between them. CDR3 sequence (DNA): TGTGCCAGCAGTCTTGAGGAAAAACTGTTTTTT. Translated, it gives CASSLEEKLFF.

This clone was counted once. CDR3 sequence reads: CASSSDRASYEQYF. The CDR3 bases are TGTGCCAGCAGCTCGGACAGGGCATCCTACGAGCAGTACTTC. This chain links TRBV7-9 with TRBJ2-7; TRBD1 matches 8 bases. Germline assignment: CDR1 SEHNR and CDR2 FQNEAQ (reference sequence). V lost 4 bases to trimming and J lost 1 base; unmatched junction nucleotides: 3. There are 14 residues in the CDR3.

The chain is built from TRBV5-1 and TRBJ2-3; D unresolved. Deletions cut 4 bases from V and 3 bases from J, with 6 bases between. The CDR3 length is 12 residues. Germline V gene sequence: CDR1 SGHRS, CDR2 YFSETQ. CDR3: CASSTGTDTQYF. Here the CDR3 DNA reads TGCGCCAGCAGCACGGGTACAGATACGCAGTATTTT.

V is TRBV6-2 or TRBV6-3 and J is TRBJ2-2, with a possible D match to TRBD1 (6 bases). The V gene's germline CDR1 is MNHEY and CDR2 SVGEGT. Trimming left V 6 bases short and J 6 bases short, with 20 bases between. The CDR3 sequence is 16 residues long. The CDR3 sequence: CASSPLAGAKAGELFF. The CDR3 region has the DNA TGTGCCAGCAGCCCCCTGGCAGGGGCGAAGGCCGGGGAGCTGTTTTTT.

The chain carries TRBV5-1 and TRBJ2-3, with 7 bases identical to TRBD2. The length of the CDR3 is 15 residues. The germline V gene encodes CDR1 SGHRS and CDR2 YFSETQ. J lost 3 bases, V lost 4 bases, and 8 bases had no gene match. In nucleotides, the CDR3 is TGCGCCAGCAGCCACGCGGGAGATCGGACAGATACGCAGTATTTT. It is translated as CASSHAGDRTDTQYF.

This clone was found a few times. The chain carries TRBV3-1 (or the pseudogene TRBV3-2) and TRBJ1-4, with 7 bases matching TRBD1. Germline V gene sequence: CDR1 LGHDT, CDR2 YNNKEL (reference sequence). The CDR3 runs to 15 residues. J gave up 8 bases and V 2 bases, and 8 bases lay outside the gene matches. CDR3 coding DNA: TGTGCCAGCAGCCAAAGGTGGTCCAGGGGGGAAAAACTGTTTTTT. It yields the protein CASSQRWSRGEKLFF.

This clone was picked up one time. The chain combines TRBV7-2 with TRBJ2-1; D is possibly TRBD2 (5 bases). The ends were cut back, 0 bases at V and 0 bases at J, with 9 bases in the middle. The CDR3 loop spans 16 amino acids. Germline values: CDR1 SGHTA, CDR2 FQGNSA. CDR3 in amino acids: CASSLATLASYNEQFF. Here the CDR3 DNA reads TGTGCCAGCAGCTTAGCAACCCTAGCCTCCTACAATGAGCAGTTCTTC.